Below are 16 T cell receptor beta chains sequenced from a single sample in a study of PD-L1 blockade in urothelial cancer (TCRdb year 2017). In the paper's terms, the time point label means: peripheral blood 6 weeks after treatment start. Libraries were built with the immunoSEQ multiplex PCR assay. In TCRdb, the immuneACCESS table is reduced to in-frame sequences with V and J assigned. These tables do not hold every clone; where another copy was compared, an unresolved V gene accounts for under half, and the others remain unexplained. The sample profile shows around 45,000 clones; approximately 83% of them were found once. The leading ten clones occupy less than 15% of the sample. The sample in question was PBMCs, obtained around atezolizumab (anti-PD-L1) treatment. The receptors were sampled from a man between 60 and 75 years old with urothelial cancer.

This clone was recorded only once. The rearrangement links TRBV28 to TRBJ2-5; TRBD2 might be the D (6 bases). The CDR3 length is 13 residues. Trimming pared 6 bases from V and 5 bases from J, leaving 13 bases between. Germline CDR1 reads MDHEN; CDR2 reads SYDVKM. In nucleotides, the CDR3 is TGTGCCAGCAGGTTAGGTGGGGGGGAGACCCAGTACTTC. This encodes CASRLGGGETQYF.

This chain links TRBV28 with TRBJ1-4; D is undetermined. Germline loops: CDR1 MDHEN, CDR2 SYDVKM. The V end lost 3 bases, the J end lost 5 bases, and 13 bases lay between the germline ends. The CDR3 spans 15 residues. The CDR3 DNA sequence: TGTGCCAGCAGTTTCCCGGCAGGTGGAAATGAAAAACTGTTTTTT. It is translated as CASSFPAGGNEKLFF.

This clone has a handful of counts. The CDR3 here is CASSPGENYGYTF. The CDR3 DNA is TGCGCCAGCAGTCCGGGAGAGAACTATGGCTACACCTTC. V is TRBV10-1 and J is TRBJ1-2; no firm D call. V shed 5 bases and J shed 2 bases, with 9 bases lying between them. The V gene's germline CDR1 is WNHNN and CDR2 SYGVQD (reference sequence). The CDR3 spans 13 residues.

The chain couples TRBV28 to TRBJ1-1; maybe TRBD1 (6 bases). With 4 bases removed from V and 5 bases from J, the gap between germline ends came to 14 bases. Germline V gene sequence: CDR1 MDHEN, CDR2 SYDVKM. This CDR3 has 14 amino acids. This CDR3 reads CASSSIQGRTEAFF. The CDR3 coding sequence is TGTGCCAGCAGTTCGATACAGGGTAGGACTGAAGCTTTCTTT.

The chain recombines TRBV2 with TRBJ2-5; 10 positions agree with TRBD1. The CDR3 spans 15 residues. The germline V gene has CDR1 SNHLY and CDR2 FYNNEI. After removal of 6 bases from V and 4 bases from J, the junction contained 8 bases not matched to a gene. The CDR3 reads CASRVDRGRPETQYF. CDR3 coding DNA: TGTGCCAGCAGGGTCGACAGGGGGCGCCCAGAGACCCAGTACTTC.

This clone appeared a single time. CDR3 DNA: TGTGCCAGCAGTATAGGACAGGGTCTCTACGAGCAGTACTTC. Protein product: CASSIGQGLYEQYF. The chain has TRBV5-4 and TRBJ2-7; 8 bases match TRBD1. With V trimmed by 5 bases and J by 3 bases, 7 bases remained unmatched. CDR3 length: 14 amino acids. Germline values: CDR1 SGHNT, CDR2 YYREEE (reference sequence).

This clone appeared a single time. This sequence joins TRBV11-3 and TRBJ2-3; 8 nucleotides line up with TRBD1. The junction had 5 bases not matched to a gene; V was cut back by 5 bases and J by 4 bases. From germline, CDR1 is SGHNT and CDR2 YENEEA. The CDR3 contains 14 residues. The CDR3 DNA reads TGTGCCAGCAGCAAGGGACAGGCCGCAGATACGCAGTATTTT. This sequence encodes CASSKGQAADTQYF.

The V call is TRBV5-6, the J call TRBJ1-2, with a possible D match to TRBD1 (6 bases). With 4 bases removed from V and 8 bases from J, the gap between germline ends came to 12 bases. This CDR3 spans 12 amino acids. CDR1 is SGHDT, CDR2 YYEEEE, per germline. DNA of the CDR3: TGTGCCAGCAGCGACAGGTCCGACGGCTACACCTTC. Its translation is CASSDRSDGYTF.

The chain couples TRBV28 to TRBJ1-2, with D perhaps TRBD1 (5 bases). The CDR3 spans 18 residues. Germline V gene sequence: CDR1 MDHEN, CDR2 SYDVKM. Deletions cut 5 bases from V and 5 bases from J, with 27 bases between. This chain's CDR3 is CASSVGGLGQDLGYGYTF. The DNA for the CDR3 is TGTGCCAGCAGTGTCGGGGGGTTGGGGCAGGACCTCGGGTATGGCTACACCTTC.

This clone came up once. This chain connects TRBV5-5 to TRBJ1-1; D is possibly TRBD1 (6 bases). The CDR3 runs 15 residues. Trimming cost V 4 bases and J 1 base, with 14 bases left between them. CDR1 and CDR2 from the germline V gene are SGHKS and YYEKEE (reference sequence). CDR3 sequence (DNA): TGTGCCAGCAGCCCCGGGGGGGCCGGGAACACTGAAGCTTTCTTT. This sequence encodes CASSPGGAGNTEAFF.

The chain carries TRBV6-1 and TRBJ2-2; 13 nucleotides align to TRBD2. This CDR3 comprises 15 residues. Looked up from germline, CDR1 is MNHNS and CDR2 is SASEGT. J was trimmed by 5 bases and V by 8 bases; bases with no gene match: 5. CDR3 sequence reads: CASGLGLAGTGELFF. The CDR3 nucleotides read TGTGCCAGCGGATTGGGACTAGCGGGGACCGGGGAGCTGTTTTTT.

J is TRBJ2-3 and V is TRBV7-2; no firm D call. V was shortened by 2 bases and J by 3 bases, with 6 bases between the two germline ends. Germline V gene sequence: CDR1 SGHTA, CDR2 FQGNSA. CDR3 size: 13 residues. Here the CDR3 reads CASSLSRTDTQYF. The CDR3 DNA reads TGTGCCAGCAGCTTAAGCCGGACAGATACGCAGTATTTT.

The CDR3 DNA follows: TGTGCCAGCAGTGCCCAGGGGGCCGGGTATAATTCACCCCTCCACTTT. Translating gives CASSAQGAGYNSPLHF. The chain recombines TRBV2 with TRBJ1-6; 8 nucleotides agree with TRBD1. This CDR3 comprises 16 residues. Losses at the gene ends were 4 bases for V and 4 bases for J; bases not matched to a gene: 6. Germline V lookup: CDR1 SNHLY, CDR2 FYNNEI.

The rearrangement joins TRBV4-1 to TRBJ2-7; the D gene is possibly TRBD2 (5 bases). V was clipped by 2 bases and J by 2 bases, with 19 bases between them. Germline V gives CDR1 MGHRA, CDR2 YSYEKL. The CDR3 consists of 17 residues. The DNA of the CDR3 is TGCGCCAGCAGCCAAAGTACCCCGGGGTCGGTCCCCTACGAGCAGTACTTC. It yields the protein CASSQSTPGSVPYEQYF.

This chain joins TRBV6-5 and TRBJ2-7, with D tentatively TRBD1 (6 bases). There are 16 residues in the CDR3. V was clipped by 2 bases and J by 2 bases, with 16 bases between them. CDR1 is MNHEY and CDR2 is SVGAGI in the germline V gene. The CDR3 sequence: CASSYEPEGVAYEQYF. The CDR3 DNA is TGTGCCAGCAGTTACGAGCCAGAGGGGGTCGCCTACGAGCAGTACTTC.

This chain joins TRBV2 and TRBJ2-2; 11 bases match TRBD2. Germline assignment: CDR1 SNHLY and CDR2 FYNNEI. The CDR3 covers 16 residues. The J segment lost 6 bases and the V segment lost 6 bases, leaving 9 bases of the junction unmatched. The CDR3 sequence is CASSRLAGSSPGELFF. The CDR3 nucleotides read TGTGCCAGCAGCAGACTAGCGGGGAGTAGTCCCGGGGAGCTGTTTTTT.